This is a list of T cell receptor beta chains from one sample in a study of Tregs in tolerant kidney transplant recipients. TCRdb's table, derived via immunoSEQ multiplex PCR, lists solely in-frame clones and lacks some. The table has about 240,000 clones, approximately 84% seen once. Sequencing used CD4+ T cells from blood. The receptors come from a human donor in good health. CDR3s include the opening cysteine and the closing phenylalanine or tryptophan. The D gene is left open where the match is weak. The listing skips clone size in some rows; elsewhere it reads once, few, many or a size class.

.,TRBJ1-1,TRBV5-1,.,CASSSGLGNTEAFF,TGCGCCAGCAGCTCCGGACTGGGGAACACTGAAGCTTTCTTT
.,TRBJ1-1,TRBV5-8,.,CASSLDGFRTEAFF,TGTGCCAGCAGCTTGGACGGTTTTCGCACTGAAGCTTTCTTT
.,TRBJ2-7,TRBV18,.,CASSPKGTSSYEQYF,TGTGCCAGCTCACCAAAGGGAACTTCCTCCTACGAGCAGTACTTC
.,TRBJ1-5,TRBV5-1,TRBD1,CASSLDGSGGQPQHF,TGCGCCAGCAGCTTGGATGGGTCAGGGGGGCAGCCCCAGCATTTT
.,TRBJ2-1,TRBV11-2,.,CASSLDLRSRFF,TGTGCCAGCAGCTTAGACCTACGGAGTCGGTTCTTC
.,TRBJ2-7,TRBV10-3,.,CAISESSVVYEQYF,TGTGCCATCAGTGAGTCGTCCGTAGTCTACGAGCAGTACTTC
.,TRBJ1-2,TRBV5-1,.,CASSSQGDYGYTF,TGCGCCAGCAGCTCACAGGGTGACTATGGCTACACCTTC
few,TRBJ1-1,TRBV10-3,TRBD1,CATTRQGTNTEAFF,TGTGCCACAACACGACAGGGGACGAACACTGAAGCTTTCTTT
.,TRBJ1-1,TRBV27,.,CASSLLFRTGNTEAFF,TGTGCCAGCAGTTTATTGTTTCGCACAGGGAACACTGAAGCTTTCTTT
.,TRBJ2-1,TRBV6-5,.,CASSSNEQFF,TGTGCCAGCAGTTCCAATGAGCAGTTCTTC